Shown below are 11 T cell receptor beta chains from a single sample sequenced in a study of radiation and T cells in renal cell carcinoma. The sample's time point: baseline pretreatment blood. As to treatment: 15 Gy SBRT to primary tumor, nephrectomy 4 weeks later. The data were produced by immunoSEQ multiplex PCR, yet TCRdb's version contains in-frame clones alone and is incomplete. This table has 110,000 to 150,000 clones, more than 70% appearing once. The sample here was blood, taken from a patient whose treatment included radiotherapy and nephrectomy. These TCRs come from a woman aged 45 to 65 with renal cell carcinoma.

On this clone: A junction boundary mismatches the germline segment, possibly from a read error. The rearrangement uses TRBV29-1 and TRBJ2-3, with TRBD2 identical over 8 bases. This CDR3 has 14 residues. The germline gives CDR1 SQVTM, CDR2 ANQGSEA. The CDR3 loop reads CSVEAGAGGNTQYF. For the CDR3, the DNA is TGCAGCGTGGAAGCGGGGGCGGGTGGGAATACGCAGTATTTT.

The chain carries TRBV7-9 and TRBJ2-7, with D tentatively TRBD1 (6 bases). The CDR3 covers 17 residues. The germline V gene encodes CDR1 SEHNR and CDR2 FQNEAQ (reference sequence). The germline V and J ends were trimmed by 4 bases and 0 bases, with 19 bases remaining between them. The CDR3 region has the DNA TGTGCCAGCAGCTCTCGAACCGAAAGGGACAACTCCTACGAGCAGTACTTC. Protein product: CASSSRTERDNSYEQYF. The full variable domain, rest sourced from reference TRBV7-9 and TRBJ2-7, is DTGVSQNPRHKITKRGQNVTFRCDPISEHNRLYWYRQTLGQGPEFLTYFQNEAQLEKSRLLSDRFSAERPKGSFSTLEIQRTEQGDSAMYLCASSSRTERDNSYEQYFGPGTRLTVT.

CDR3 amino acids: CASSLNTGRVNQPQHF. CDR3 sequence (DNA): TGTGCCAGCAGCTTAAACACAGGGAGGGTCAATCAGCCCCAGCATTTT. The chain couples TRBV7-2 to TRBJ1-5, with D possibly TRBD1 on 6 matching bases. CDR3 length equals 16 residues. Germline CDR1 SGHTA, CDR2 FQGNSA. Between the trimmed V and J ends, which lost 2 bases and 3 bases, there was a span of 14 bases.

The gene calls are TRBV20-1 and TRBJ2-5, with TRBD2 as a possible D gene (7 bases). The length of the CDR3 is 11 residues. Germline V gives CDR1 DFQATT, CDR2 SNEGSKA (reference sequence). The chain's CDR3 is CSGGRQETQYF. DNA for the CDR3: TGCAGCGGGGGGCGACAAGAGACCCAGTACTTC.

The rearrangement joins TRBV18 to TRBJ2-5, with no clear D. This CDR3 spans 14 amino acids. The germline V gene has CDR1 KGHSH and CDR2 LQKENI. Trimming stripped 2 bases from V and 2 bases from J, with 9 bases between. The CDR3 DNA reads TGTGCCAGCTCACCAAAGGTTACTCAAGAGACCCAGTACTTC. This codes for CASSPKVTQETQYF. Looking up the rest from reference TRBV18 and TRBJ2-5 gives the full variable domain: NAGVMQNPRHLVRRRGQEARLRCSPMKGHSHVYWYRQLPEEGLKFMVYLQKENIIDESGMPKERFSAEFPKEGPSILRIQQVVRGDSAAYFCASSPKVTQETQYFGPGTRLLVL.

In DNA form, the CDR3 reads TGCGCCAGCAGCTTGGTACTAGCGGGGGGCGAGGGGGATGAGCAGTTCTTC. This codes for CASSLVLAGGEGDEQFF. The chain employs TRBV5-1 and TRBJ2-1, with 12 nucleotides matching TRBD2. Germline V CDR1 and CDR2: SGHRS, YFSETQ. V was clipped by 0 bases and J by 8 bases; unmatched bases: 9. This CDR3 is built from 17 residues.

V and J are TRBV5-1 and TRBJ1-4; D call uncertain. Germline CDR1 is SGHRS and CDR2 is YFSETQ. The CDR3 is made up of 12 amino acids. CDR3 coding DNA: TGCGGAAAAGGCGGAGGTTGGGAAAAACTGTTTTTT. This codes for CGKGGGWEKLFF. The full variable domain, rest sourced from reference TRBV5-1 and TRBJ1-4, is KAGVTQTPRYLIKTRGQQVTLSCSPISGHRSVSWYQQTPGQGLQFLFEYFSETQRNKGNFPGRFSGRQFSNSRSEMNVSTLELGDSALYLCGKGGGWEKLFFGSGTQLSVL.

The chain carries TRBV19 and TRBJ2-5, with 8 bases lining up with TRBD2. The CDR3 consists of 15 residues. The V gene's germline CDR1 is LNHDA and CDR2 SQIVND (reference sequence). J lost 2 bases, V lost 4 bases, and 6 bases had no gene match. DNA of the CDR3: TGTGCCAGTAGTACCCCGGGACTAGGACAAGAGACCCAGTACTTC. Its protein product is CASSTPGLGQETQYF.

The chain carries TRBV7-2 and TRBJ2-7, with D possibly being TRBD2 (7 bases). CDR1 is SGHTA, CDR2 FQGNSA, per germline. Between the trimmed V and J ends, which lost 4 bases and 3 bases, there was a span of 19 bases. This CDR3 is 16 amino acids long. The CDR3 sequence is CASSSIGGGGYYEQYF. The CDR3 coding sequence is TGTGCCAGCAGCTCTATCGGGGGCGGGGGATACTACGAGCAGTACTTC.

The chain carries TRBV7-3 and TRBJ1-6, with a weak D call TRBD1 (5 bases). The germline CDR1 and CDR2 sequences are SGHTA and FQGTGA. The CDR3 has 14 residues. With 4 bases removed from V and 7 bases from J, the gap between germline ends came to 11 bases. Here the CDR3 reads CASSSQGANSPLHF. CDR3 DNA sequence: TGTGCCAGCAGCTCTCAGGGTGCCAATTCACCCCTCCACTTT.

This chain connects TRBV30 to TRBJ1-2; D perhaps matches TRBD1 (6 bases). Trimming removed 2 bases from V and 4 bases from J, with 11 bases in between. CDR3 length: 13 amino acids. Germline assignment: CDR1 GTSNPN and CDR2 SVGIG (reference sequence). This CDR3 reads CAWSRGHPYGYTF. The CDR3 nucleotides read TGTGCCTGGAGTCGGGGACACCCCTATGGCTACACCTTC.